This TCR beta chain is drawn from a study of cytomegalovirus exposure and HLA in healthy donors. A multiplex PCR was run with 60 Vbeta primers and 13 Jbeta primers. Measured with immunoSEQ multiplex PCR; TCRdb has only the in-frame clones, and not every one. There are 200,000 to 250,000 clones in the sample; about 89% occur only once, and 1% lies in the top ten. The CDR3 consists of 12 residues. V gave up 6 bases and J gave up 5 bases, with 10 bases separating them. Germline values: CDR1 ENHRY, CDR2 SYGVKD. This clone was observed a few times. Its antigen remains unknown. General study findings and limits: A later analysis found most CMV-associated TCR beta chains apparently HLA-restricted. Cytomegalovirus status was reportedly diagnosed by the classifier with high sensitivity and specificity.

What was sequenced was PBMCs. This clonotype originated in a woman aged 18-29 years in good health and CMV-seronegative. The rearrangement links TRBV10-3 to TRBJ1-1, with a tentative D call TRBD1 (5 bases). DNA for the CDR3: TGTGCCATCAGGGAGACAGTTACTGAAGCTTTCTTT. This translates into CAIRETVTEAFF.